The 29 T cell receptor beta chains given below trace back to one sample, sequenced in a study of post-analysis software for immune sequencing data. General study findings and limits: Included in a set of about 5 TRBV segments more frequent in patients than controls were TRBV5-6, TRBV5-1 and TRBV20-1.

No antigen has been assigned to these receptors. TCR beta libraries were prepared from cDNA with unique molecular identifiers. TCRdb processed the PCR reads anew with MiXCR; each CDR3 protein has one entry. The sample consists of roughly 730,000 distinct CDR3 sequences, roughly 30% of them appearing once. The specimen sequenced was blood. These receptors were collected from a girl aged 10 to 17 with multiple sclerosis.

This clonotype has a count of ten or more. This chain links TRBV4-3 with TRBJ2-7; 7 bases align to TRBD1. The ends lost 4 bases at V and 5 bases at J; junction bases unmatched: 8. There are 14 residues in the CDR3. Germline CDR1 and CDR2: LGHNA and YSLEER. As DNA, the CDR3 is TGCGCCAGCAGCCGAACGACAGGGCCCCACGAGCAGTACTTC. Its protein product is CASSRTTGPHEQYF.

This clonotype was recorded a few times. V and J are TRBV3-1 and TRBJ1-2, with 7 bases that match TRBD1. The length of the CDR3 is 16 residues. The V gene end was trimmed by 4 bases and the J gene end by 2 bases; junction bases not matched to a gene: 10. The germline V gene has CDR1 LGHDT and CDR2 YNNKEL (reference sequence). The CDR3 region is CASSPRLRDSNYGYTF. CDR3 bases: TGTGCCAGCAGCCCCAGGTTACGGGACAGCAACTATGGCTACACCTTC.

This clonotype was seen a few times. V usage is TRBV5-1 and J usage is TRBJ1-2; 9 nucleotides agree with TRBD1. This CDR3 has 15 amino acids. CDR1 SGHRS and CDR2 YFSETQ come from the germline V gene. Trimming at V came to 4 bases and at J to 6 bases, leaving 10 bases not matched to a gene. This CDR3 is CASSPLGGQGNGYTF. The CDR3 DNA reads TGCGCCAGCAGCCCCCTGGGTGGACAGGGGAATGGCTACACCTTC.

This clonotype was counted a few times. The chain couples TRBV15 to TRBJ2-1, with 12 nucleotides matching TRBD1. The CDR3 length is 15 residues. V shed 6 bases, J shed 10 bases, and the junction held 10 bases outside the gene matches. The germline gives CDR1 LNHNV, CDR2 YYDKDF (reference sequence). The CDR3 DNA reads as TGTGCCACCAGTCATCCGGGACAGGGGGCAAGGGAGCAGTTCTTC. Encoded protein: CATSHPGQGAREQFF.

V and J are TRBV11-2 and TRBJ2-1; 10 bases line up with TRBD1. Losses at the gene ends were 1 base for V and 6 bases for J; bases not matched to a gene: 12. Germline V CDR1 and CDR2: SGHAT, FQNNGV. The CDR3 has 18 residues. CDR3: CASSLARTTGTGANEQFF. CDR3 bases: TGTGCCAGCAGCTTAGCCAGAACGACCGGGACAGGGGCCAATGAGCAGTTCTTC.

V usage is TRBV7-2 and J usage is TRBJ2-5, with TRBD2 as a possible D gene (6 bases). This CDR3 is 16 amino acids long. The V gene's germline CDR1 is SGHTA and CDR2 FQGNSA. Trimming took 1 base from V and 2 from J, leaving 14 bases between them. CDR3 amino acids: CASSLVSAGRQETQYF. Here the CDR3 DNA reads TGTGCCAGCAGCTTAGTCTCCGCGGGGCGACAAGAGACCCAGTACTTC.

The chain has TRBV18 and TRBJ1-6; maybe TRBD1 (5 bases). The CDR3 has 15 residues. The germline V gene encodes CDR1 KGHSH and CDR2 LQKENI. V lost 3 bases to trimming and J lost 7 bases, with 13 bases between them. The CDR3 nucleotides are TGTGCCAGCTCACCCGTTCGGGGCAGAAATTCACCCCTCCACTTT. The encoded protein is CASSPVRGRNSPLHF.

The V gene is TRBV7-2, the J gene TRBJ2-1; D ambiguous. The CDR3 consists of 13 residues. The ends were cut back, 0 bases at V and 9 bases at J, with 9 bases in the middle. Germline V gene data show CDR1 as SGHTA and CDR2 as FQGNSA. The CDR3 DNA follows: TGTGCCAGCAGCTTAGCGCTGCAGCTTGAGCAGTTCTTC. This gives the protein CASSLALQLEQFF.

The gene calls are TRBV5-1 and TRBJ2-1; 14 positions match TRBD2. V gave up 5 bases and J gave up 12 bases; unmatched junction bases: 7. Germline V gene data show CDR1 as SGHRS and CDR2 as YFSETQ. CDR3 length: 14 residues. CDR3 nucleotide sequence: TGCGCCAGCAGATCGGGACTAGCGGGGGAAGGGCAGTTCTTC. Amino acid sequence: CASRSGLAGEGQFF.

The chain recombines TRBV6-5 with TRBJ2-1, with 10 positions matching TRBD2. There are 15 residues in the CDR3. CDR1 MNHEY and CDR2 SVGAGI come from the germline V gene. With 5 bases clipped from V and 4 bases from J, the junction kept 5 bases outside the gene matches. The DNA for the CDR3 is TGTGCCAGCAGTCCCCAACTAGCGGGGTACAATGAGCAGTTCTTC. The encoded protein is CASSPQLAGYNEQFF.

This clonotype turned up a few times. The chain uses TRBV11-2 and TRBJ2-7; D call uncertain. The CDR3 consists of 14 residues. V lost 6 bases and J lost 0, with 12 bases in between. Germline V CDR1 and CDR2: SGHAT, FQNNGV. CDR3 sequence: CASSTGLISYEQYF. CDR3 in DNA: TGTGCCAGCAGTACCGGATTAATCTCCTACGAGCAGTACTTC.

The chain joins TRBV20-1 to TRBJ2-3; 12 bases line up with TRBD2. The CDR3 spans 15 residues. The J segment lost 3 bases and the V segment lost 6 bases, leaving 7 bases of the junction unmatched. CDR1 DFQATT and CDR2 SNEGSKA come from the germline V gene (reference sequence). The CDR3 DNA sequence: TGCAGTGCCGGACTAGCGGGAATTGGTACAGATACGCAGTATTTT. Translation gives CSAGLAGIGTDTQYF.

The chain links TRBV6-6 to TRBJ2-3; 9 bases match TRBD1. The CDR3 extends over 16 amino acids. V dropped 5 bases and J dropped 4; count of bases not matched to a gene: 10. In germline, CDR1 is MNHNY, CDR2 SVGAGI (reference sequence). The CDR3 bases are TGTGCCAGCAGTCCCAATTCGGACAGGGGTTCAGATACGCAGTATTTT. Its protein product is CASSPNSDRGSDTQYF.

The J gene is TRBJ1-2, the V gene TRBV18; D unclear. The germline gives CDR1 KGHSH, CDR2 LQKENI. The CDR3 loop spans 12 amino acids. V shed 0 bases and J shed 7 bases, with 6 bases lying between them. Written as DNA, the CDR3 is TGTGCCAGCTCACCACCAGGATCTGGCTACACCTTC. Its translation is CASSPPGSGYTF.

The rearrangement links TRBV5-1 to TRBJ1-4, with D perhaps matching TRBD1 (5 bases). The germline V gene encodes CDR1 SGHRS and CDR2 YFSETQ. Trimming pared 6 bases from V and 0 bases from J, leaving 9 bases between. The CDR3 loop spans 14 amino acids. The CDR3 reads CASKGTTTNEKLFF. CDR3 in DNA: TGCGCCAGCAAAGGGACGACAACTAATGAAAAACTGTTTTTT.

Ten or more counts support this clonotype. This sequence joins TRBV7-8 and TRBJ2-1; 8 bases match TRBD2. J was trimmed by 3 bases and V by 6 bases; bases with no gene match: 4. This CDR3 contains 14 residues. Germline V gene data show CDR1 as SGHVS and CDR2 as FQNEAQ. The CDR3 DNA reads TGTGCCAGCAGTTACAGCGGGGGCTACAATGAGCAGTTCTTC. Protein sequence: CASSYSGGYNEQFF.

This clonotype was detected a few times. V usage is TRBV7-2 and J usage is TRBJ2-1; no clear D gene. The CDR3 has 13 residues. With 4 bases removed from V and 4 bases from J, the gap between germline ends came to 8 bases. Germline V lookup: CDR1 SGHTA, CDR2 FQGNSA. The CDR3 nucleotides are TGTGCCAGCAGCTACCCCACTTACAATGAGCAGTTCTTC. It specifies CASSYPTYNEQFF.

This clonotype was seen a handful of times. The chain joins TRBV25-1 to TRBJ2-3, with TRBD2 matching over 7 bases. Looked up from germline, CDR1 is MGHDK and CDR2 is SYGVNS. V lost 4 bases and J lost 7; bases outside the gene matches: 5. This CDR3 is built from 13 residues. CDR3 in DNA: TGTGCCAGCAGTGGTCAGACTAGCTATACGCAGTATTTT. Protein: CASSGQTSYTQYF.

V gene TRBV7-8 combines with J gene TRBJ1-5; perhaps TRBD1 as D (5 bases). CDR1 and CDR2 from the germline V gene are SGHVS and FQNEAQ. This CDR3 has 17 residues. V was pared by 6 bases and J by 6 bases, with 24 bases between. Here the CDR3 reads CASSMGWGGEIPQPQHF. The CDR3 DNA follows: TGTGCCAGCAGTATGGGGTGGGGGGGGGAAATTCCTCAGCCCCAGCATTTT.

The V call is TRBV29-1, the J call TRBJ2-1; the D gene is possibly TRBD2 (7 bases). The J call may be incorrect, as the DNA end agrees better with TRBJ2-7. Germline CDR1 and CDR2: SQVTM and ANQGSEA. The CDR3 consists of 15 residues. CDR3 in DNA: TGCAGCGTTGAAGATCTGGGCGGGGGCGGGAATGAGCAGTACTTC. It translates to CSVEDLGGGGNEQYF.

The chain combines TRBV20-1 with TRBJ2-1; 13 bases fit TRBD2. The V gene's germline CDR1 is DFQATT and CDR2 SNEGSKA (reference sequence). The CDR3 consists of 14 residues. The junction had 10 bases not matched to a gene; V was cut back by 5 bases and J by 12 bases. The CDR3 reads CSASRTSGSGVQFF. Here the CDR3 DNA reads TGCAGTGCTTCAAGGACTAGCGGGAGCGGTGTGCAGTTCTTC.

Details on this clonotype: Relative to the germline gene, one junction end is altered; a read error may explain this. The V gene is TRBV7-7, the J gene TRBJ2-5, with TRBD2 identical over 11 bases. CDR1 is SSHAT and CDR2 is FNYEAQ in the germline V gene (reference sequence). CDR3 length equals 17 residues. Written as DNA, the CDR3 is TGTGCTAGCAGCCCGTCGGGGACTAGCGGACACAAAGAGACCCAGTACTTC. Translating gives CASSPSGTSGHKETQYF.

The chain carries TRBV7-2 and TRBJ2-3; 9 bases are a match to TRBD2. J was trimmed by 7 bases and V by 2 bases; bases with no gene match: 10. From germline, CDR1 is SGHTA and CDR2 FQGNSA. CDR3 size: 16 residues. CDR3 DNA sequence: TGTGCCAGCAGCTTAAATCGCGGGGGGGGAGCGTATACGCAGTATTTT. This codes for CASSLNRGGGAYTQYF.

For the CDR3, the DNA is TGTGCCAGCAGCCCCAGGCTAGCGGGCCCCAATGAGCAGTTCTTC. This translates into CASSPRLAGPNEQFF. The chain links TRBV9 to TRBJ2-1, with 8 positions matching TRBD2. Germline loops: CDR1 SGDLS, CDR2 YYNGEE. The junction had 9 bases not matched to a gene; V was cut back by 4 bases and J by 6 bases. This CDR3 has 15 residues.

The V gene is TRBV29-1, the J gene TRBJ1-5; D might be TRBD1 (6 bases). Germline assignment: CDR1 SQVTM and CDR2 ANQGSEA. Deletions cut 6 bases from V and 3 bases from J, with 15 bases between. There are 14 residues in the CDR3. The CDR3: CSVLEGGLNQPQHF. CDR3 coding DNA: TGCAGCGTCCTTGAGGGGGGCCTCAATCAGCCCCAGCATTTT.

The table lists this clonotype with a few counts. This chain uses TRBV12-3 or TRBV12-4 with TRBJ2-5, with no clear D. This CDR3 comprises 12 residues. V gave up 6 bases and J gave up 3 bases, with 8 bases separating them. The CDR3, as DNA: TGTGCCAGCAGAGGTGTGGAAGAGACCCAGTACTTC. Protein sequence: CASRGVEETQYF.

The chain couples TRBV20-1 to TRBJ2-3, with 7 positions matching TRBD2. The V segment lost 6 bases and the J segment 3 bases; nucleotides outside the gene matches: 12. CDR3 length equals 15 residues. The germline V gene encodes CDR1 DFQATT and CDR2 SNEGSKA (reference sequence). CDR3 in amino acids: CSARFPSGQTDTQYF. The DNA for the CDR3 is TGCAGTGCCCGGTTTCCTAGCGGACAAACAGATACGCAGTATTTT.

This clonotype was counted ten times or more. This chain links TRBV28 with TRBJ2-7; tentatively, D is TRBD1 (6 bases). The CDR3 runs to 12 residues. Looked up from germline, CDR1 is MDHEN and CDR2 is SYDVKM. Trimming removed 6 bases from V and 2 bases from J, with 8 bases in between. The CDR3 region has the DNA TGTGCCAGCAGACAGGGTGCCTACGAGCAGTACTTC. Translation gives CASRQGAYEQYF.

The V gene is TRBV3-1, the J gene TRBJ1-2; the D gene is possibly TRBD1 (5 bases). Germline CDR1 and CDR2: LGHDT and YNNKEL (reference sequence). V lost 2 bases to trimming and J lost 5 bases, with 9 bases between them. This CDR3 is 13 amino acids long. CDR3 coding DNA: TGTGCCAGCAGCCAACGGGGCGCGTATGGCTACACCTTC. Translated: CASSQRGAYGYTF.